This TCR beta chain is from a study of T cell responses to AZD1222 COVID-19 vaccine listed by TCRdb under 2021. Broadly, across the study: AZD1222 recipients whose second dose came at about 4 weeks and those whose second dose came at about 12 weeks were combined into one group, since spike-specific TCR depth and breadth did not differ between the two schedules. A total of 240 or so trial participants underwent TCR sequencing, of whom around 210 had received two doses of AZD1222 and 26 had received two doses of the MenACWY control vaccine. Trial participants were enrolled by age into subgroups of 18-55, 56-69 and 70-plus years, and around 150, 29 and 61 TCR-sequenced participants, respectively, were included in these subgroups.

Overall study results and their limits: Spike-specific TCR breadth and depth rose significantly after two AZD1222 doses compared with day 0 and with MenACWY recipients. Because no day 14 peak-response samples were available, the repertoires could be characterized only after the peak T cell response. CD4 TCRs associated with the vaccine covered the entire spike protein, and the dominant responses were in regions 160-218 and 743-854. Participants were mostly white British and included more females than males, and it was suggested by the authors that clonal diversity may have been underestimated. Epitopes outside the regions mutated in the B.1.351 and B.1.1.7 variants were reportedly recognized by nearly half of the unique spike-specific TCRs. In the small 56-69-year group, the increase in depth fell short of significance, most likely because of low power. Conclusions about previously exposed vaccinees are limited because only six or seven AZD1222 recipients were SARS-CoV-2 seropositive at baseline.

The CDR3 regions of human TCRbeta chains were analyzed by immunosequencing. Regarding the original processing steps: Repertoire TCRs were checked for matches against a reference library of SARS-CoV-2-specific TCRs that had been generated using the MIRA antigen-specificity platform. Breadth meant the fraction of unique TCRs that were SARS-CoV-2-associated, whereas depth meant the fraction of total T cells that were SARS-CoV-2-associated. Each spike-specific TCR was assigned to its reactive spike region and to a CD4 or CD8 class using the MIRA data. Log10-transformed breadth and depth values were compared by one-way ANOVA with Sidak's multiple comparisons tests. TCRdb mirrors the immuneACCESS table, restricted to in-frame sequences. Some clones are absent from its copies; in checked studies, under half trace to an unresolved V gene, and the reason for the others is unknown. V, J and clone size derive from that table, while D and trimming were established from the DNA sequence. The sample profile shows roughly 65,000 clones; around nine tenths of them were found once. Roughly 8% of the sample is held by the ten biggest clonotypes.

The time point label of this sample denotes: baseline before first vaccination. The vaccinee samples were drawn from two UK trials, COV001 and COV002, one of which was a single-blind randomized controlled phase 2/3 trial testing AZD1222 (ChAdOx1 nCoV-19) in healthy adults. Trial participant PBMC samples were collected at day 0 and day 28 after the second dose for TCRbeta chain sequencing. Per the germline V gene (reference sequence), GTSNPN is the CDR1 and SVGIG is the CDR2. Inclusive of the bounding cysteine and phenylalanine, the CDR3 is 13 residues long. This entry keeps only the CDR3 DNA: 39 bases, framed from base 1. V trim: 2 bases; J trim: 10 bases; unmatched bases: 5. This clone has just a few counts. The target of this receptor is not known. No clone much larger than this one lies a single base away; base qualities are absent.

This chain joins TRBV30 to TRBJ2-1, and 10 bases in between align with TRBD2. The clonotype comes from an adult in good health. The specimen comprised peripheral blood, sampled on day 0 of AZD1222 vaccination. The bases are TGTGCCTGGAGTAAACTAGCGGGGCGAGAGCAGTTCTTC. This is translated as CAWSKLAGREQFF. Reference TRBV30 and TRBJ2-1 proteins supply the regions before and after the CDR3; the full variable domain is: SQTIHQWPATLVQPVGSPLSLECTVEGTSNPNLYWYRQAAGRGLQLLFYSVGIGQISSEVPQNLSASRPQDRQFILSSKKLLLSDSGFYLCAWSKLAGREQFFGPGTRLTVL.